This entry lists 27 T cell receptor beta chains sequenced from one sample in a study of blood T cell repertoires in COVID-19. Sequencing used immunoSEQ multiplex PCR; TCRdb keeps in-frame clones, though not all of them. Here the sample spans tens of thousands of clones, roughly 79% being singletons. The sequencing sample was made of peripheral blood. The receptor set was obtained from a human donor in a cohort sampled during active COVID-19.

This clone was seen more than once but under ten times. The genes are TRBV11-2 and TRBJ1-1; D is undetermined. Trimming took off 3 bases at V and 14 bases at J, with 16 bases between the two ends. This CDR3 comprises 12 residues. Germline-derived CDR1 and CDR2 are SGHAT and FQNNGV. Here the CDR3 DNA reads TGTGCCAGCAGCTTGATGAGAAGTTTCGAATTCTTT. Protein: CASSLMRSFEFF.

This clone was seen only a few times. The chain combines TRBV28 with TRBJ1-2; D not resolved. Trimming cost V 2 bases and J 4 bases, with 11 bases left between them. The germline gives CDR1 MDHEN, CDR2 SYDVKM. The CDR3 runs to 14 residues. The CDR3, as DNA: TGTGCCAGCAGTTTAGGCAGCGGGCCCTATGGCTACACCTTC. Its protein product is CASSLGSGPYGYTF.

This chain's CDR3 is CASTLPGGTGHNEQFF. For the CDR3, the DNA is TGTGCCAGCACCCTCCCTGGGGGGACAGGACACAATGAGCAGTTCTTC. This chain uses TRBV25-1 with TRBJ2-1, with 8 bases matching TRBD1. This CDR3 contains 16 residues. Unmatched junction bases numbered 13, after V lost 7 bases and J lost 5 bases. Germline V lookup: CDR1 MGHDK, CDR2 SYGVNS.

The gene calls are TRBV6-6 and TRBJ1-1, with 8 bases that match TRBD1. V was pared by 10 bases and J by 7 bases, with 5 bases of the junction left unmatched. Germline assignment: CDR1 MNHNY and CDR2 SVGAGI (reference sequence). The CDR3 consists of 11 residues. The CDR3 loop reads CATTRGREAFF. Written as DNA, the CDR3 is TGTGCCACTACCAGGGGGCGTGAAGCTTTCTTT.

The chain recombines TRBV27 with TRBJ2-3; 8 bases are a match to TRBD2. Germline V gene sequence: CDR1 MNHEY, CDR2 SMNVEV (reference sequence). V lost 6 bases and J lost 3; bases outside the gene matches: 2. The CDR3 consists of 13 residues. The CDR3 reads CASRTSATDTQYF. CDR3 DNA: TGTGCCAGCAGGACTAGCGCTACAGATACGCAGTATTTT.

The V and J genes are TRBV7-2 and TRBJ2-5; tentative D call: TRBD2 (7 bases). CDR1 is SGHTA and CDR2 is FQGNSA in the germline V gene. The V end lost 7 bases, the J end lost 1 base, and 16 bases lay between the germline ends. CDR3 length: 15 residues. The DNA of the CDR3 is TGTGCCAGCACCTCTGGGCGGGGGCCCCAAGAGACCCAGTACTTC. Translation: CASTSGRGPQETQYF.

The chain couples TRBV7-9 to TRBJ2-5; 8 bases fit TRBD1. The V segment lost 3 bases and the J segment 5 bases; nucleotides outside the gene matches: 2. The germline V gene encodes CDR1 SEHNR and CDR2 FQNEAQ (reference sequence). CDR3 length: 13 amino acids. The CDR3 protein is CASSFGQGETQYF. In DNA, the CDR3 is TGTGCCAGCAGCTTCGGACAGGGTGAGACCCAGTACTTC.

The rearrangement uses TRBV15 and TRBJ2-7; weak D call: TRBD1 (5 bases). Germline loops: CDR1 LNHNV, CDR2 YYDKDF (reference sequence). The CDR3 sequence is 13 residues long. Between the trimmed V and J ends, which lost 3 bases and 5 bases, there was a span of 11 bases. CDR3 nucleotide sequence: TGTGCCACCAGCAGCAGGGTAGTCCACGAGCAGTACTTC. Translating it yields CATSSRVVHEQYF.

The CDR3 sequence is CASSYGQGRGEQYF. The CDR3 DNA reads TGTGCCAGCAGTTACGGACAGGGTCGCGGCGAGCAGTACTTC. V is TRBV6-5 and J is TRBJ2-7; 8 bases are a match to TRBD1. V lost 2 bases, J lost 6 bases, and 6 bases stayed unmatched. Germline values: CDR1 MNHEY, CDR2 SVGAGI. This CDR3 region has 14 residues.

The CDR3 DNA follows: TGTGCCAGCAGCTCCGAGGGGGGGGAGACCCAGTACTTC. As protein: CASSSEGGETQYF. This chain joins TRBV11-2 and TRBJ2-5; the D gene is possibly TRBD2 (7 bases). V was pared by 4 bases and J by 5 bases, with 11 bases between. The CDR3 consists of 13 residues. The V gene's germline CDR1 is SGHAT and CDR2 FQNNGV.

The rearrangement joins TRBV4-1 to TRBJ2-7; D perhaps matches TRBD1 (5 bases). The CDR3 runs 15 residues. Trimming removed 1 base at V and 0 bases at J, with 10 bases between. Per the germline V gene, CDR1 is MGHRA and CDR2 is YSYEKL. The CDR3 DNA reads TGCGCCAGCAGCCAAGTTGGGCAGGGCTCCTACGAGCAGTACTTC. Protein sequence: CASSQVGQGSYEQYF.

The V call is TRBV29-1, the J call TRBJ2-1; 9 bases map to TRBD2. Germline loops: CDR1 SQVTM, CDR2 ANQGSEA. The CDR3 runs 18 residues. Trimming took 5 bases from V and 2 from J; bases not matched to a gene: 16. CDR3 residues: CSVSTSGPRWTTYNEQFF. The CDR3 DNA sequence: TGCAGCGTTTCGACTAGCGGCCCAAGATGGACCACCTACAATGAGCAGTTCTTC.

The chain carries TRBV29-1 and TRBJ2-1, with D maybe TRBD2 (5 bases). The germline CDR1 and CDR2 sequences are SQVTM and ANQGSEA. The CDR3 consists of 12 residues. Trimming removed 2 bases at V and 10 bases at J, with 12 bases between. CDR3 residues: CSVELRPGEQFF. The CDR3 DNA reads as TGCAGCGTTGAATTACGCCCGGGGGAGCAGTTCTTC.

This clone was detected only a few times. The gene calls are TRBV19 and TRBJ2-3, with D perhaps TRBD2 (6 bases). Germline CDR1 LNHDA, CDR2 SQIVND (reference sequence). Trimming removed 1 base from V and 3 bases from J, with 11 bases in between. The CDR3 covers 15 residues. The CDR3 region has the DNA TGTGCCAGTAGTATAGTGCCGGCGGGGACAGATACGCAGTATTTT. Protein product: CASSIVPAGTDTQYF.

The chain employs TRBV9 and TRBJ2-7; D is ambiguous. CDR1 SGDLS and CDR2 YYNGEE come from the germline V gene. This CDR3 has 14 amino acids. Trimming took off 3 bases at V and 0 bases at J, with 10 bases between the two ends. In nucleotides, the CDR3 is TGTGCCAGCAGCGAAGAGGCAGCCTCCTACGAGCAGTACTTC. This sequence encodes CASSEEAASYEQYF.

This chain links TRBV19 with TRBJ2-2; D is perhaps TRBD1 (5 bases). The CDR3 consists of 15 residues. With 5 bases removed from V and 0 bases from J, the gap between germline ends came to 10 bases. CDR1 LNHDA and CDR2 SQIVND come from the germline V gene (reference sequence). This CDR3 is CASSQGAANTGELFF. DNA of the CDR3: TGTGCCAGTAGTCAAGGGGCTGCGAACACCGGGGAGCTGTTTTTT.

The CDR3 region is CASSVTGTGDTEAFF. Written as DNA, the CDR3 is TGTGCCAGCAGCGTCACCGGGACAGGTGACACTGAAGCTTTCTTT. The chain links TRBV5-4 to TRBJ1-1, with TRBD1 matching 8 bases. This CDR3 has 15 residues. The ends lost 4 bases at V and 3 bases at J; junction bases unmatched: 8. CDR1 and CDR2 (germline): SGHNT, YYREEE (reference sequence).

The CDR3 loop is CAISGRQGAGDNEQFF. CDR3 sequence (DNA): TGTGCCATCAGTGGTCGACAGGGGGCGGGCGACAATGAGCAGTTCTTC. The V gene is TRBV10-3, the J gene TRBJ2-1, with TRBD1 identical over 10 bases. Germline values: CDR1 ENHRY, CDR2 SYGVKD. CDR3 length: 16 residues. After removal of 4 bases from V and 5 bases from J, the junction contained 8 bases not matched to a gene.

This chain connects TRBV13 to TRBJ2-1, with 12 bases identical to TRBD2. CDR1 and CDR2 from the germline V gene are PRHDT and FYEKMQ (reference sequence). The CDR3 sequence is 17 residues long. With 5 bases clipped from V and 2 bases from J, the junction kept 7 bases outside the gene matches. The CDR3 nucleotides are TGTGCCAGCAGCGCGTACCCTAGCGGGAGGGCCTACAATGAGCAGTTCTTC. Protein sequence: CASSAYPSGRAYNEQFF. Full variable domain (missing parts from reference TRBV13 and TRBJ2-1): AAGVIQSPRHLIKEKRETATLKCYPIPRHDTVYWYQQGPGQDPQFLISFYEKMQSDKGSIPDRFSAQQFSDYHSELNMSSLELGDSALYFCASSAYPSGRAYNEQFFGPGTRLTVL.

This clone was seen a handful of times. The chain carries TRBV5-1 and TRBJ1-5, with D perhaps TRBD1 (6 bases). V shed 2 bases and J shed 5 bases, with 11 bases lying between them. Germline loops: CDR1 SGHRS, CDR2 YFSETQ. CDR3 length equals 14 residues. CDR3 loop: CASSLTGSDQPQHF. For the CDR3, the DNA is TGCGCCAGCAGCTTAACAGGGTCGGATCAGCCCCAGCATTTT.

This clone was observed a handful of times. The rearrangement uses TRBV4-1 and TRBJ2-1; D unresolved. CDR1 and CDR2 from the germline V gene are MGHRA and YSYEKL. The CDR3 contains 13 residues. V shed 0 bases and J shed 5 bases, with 5 bases lying between them. The CDR3 DNA is TGCGCCAGCAGCCAAGATCATGACAATGAGCAGTTCTTC. Translated, it gives CASSQDHDNEQFF.

J is TRBJ1-2 and V is TRBV3-1 (or the pseudogene TRBV3-2); TRBD1 is a possible D gene (5 bases). The CDR3 contains 15 residues. The V end lost 4 bases, the J end lost 5 bases, and 17 bases lay between the germline ends. CDR1 LGHDT and CDR2 YNNKEL come from the germline V gene (reference sequence). The CDR3 sequence: CASSLGTEGFYGYTF. The CDR3 DNA reads TGTGCCAGCAGCCTCGGGACGGAGGGTTTTTATGGCTACACCTTC.

On this clone itself: The same CDR3 arises from other DNA sequences in this sample as well. The V call is TRBV18, the J call TRBJ2-7, with 7 bases lining up with TRBD1. The CDR3 contains 14 residues. V lost 2 bases and J lost 0; bases outside the gene matches: 1. CDR1 is KGHSH and CDR2 is LQKENI in the germline V gene. The CDR3 sequence: CASSPRDSSYEQYF. In DNA form, the CDR3 reads TGTGCCAGCTCACCAAGGGACAGCTCCTACGAGCAGTACTTC.

The chain carries TRBV9 and TRBJ2-4; 9 bases are shared with TRBD1. V lost 2 bases and J lost 0; bases outside the gene matches: 15. CDR1 and CDR2 (germline): SGDLS, YYNGEE. The CDR3 is 20 residues long. This CDR3 reads CASSVYPGTGYSKAKNIQYF. The CDR3 coding sequence is TGTGCCAGCAGCGTCTATCCAGGGACAGGGTATTCAAAAGCCAAAAACATTCAGTACTTC.

The chain is built from TRBV6-5 and TRBJ1-1; D ambiguous. This CDR3 spans 12 amino acids. Germline CDR1 is MNHEY and CDR2 is SVGAGI. Trimming left V 10 bases short and J 5 bases short, with 14 bases between. CDR3 bases: TGTGCCACCCGGGTGGGTTGGACTGAAGCTTTCTTT. The encoded protein is CATRVGWTEAFF.

The J gene is TRBJ2-2, the V gene TRBV4-3, with 7 bases identical to TRBD2. From germline, CDR1 is LGHNA and CDR2 YSLEER. The CDR3 is 16 amino acids. Germline trimming cut 1 base from V and 5 bases from J; bases unmatched to any gene: 7. CDR3 nucleotides: TGCGCCAGCAGCCAAGTCGGCGGGGGAGGTACCGGGGAGCTGTTTTTT. Its protein product is CASSQVGGGGTGELFF.

The chain combines TRBV3-1 (or the pseudogene TRBV3-2) with TRBJ1-4, with 7 bases fitting TRBD1. CDR1 and CDR2 (germline): LGHDT, YNNKEL (reference sequence). This CDR3 contains 13 residues. The trim removed 5 bases at V and 6 bases at J, leaving 3 bases unmatched. The CDR3 sequence is CASSDRADEKLFF. CDR3 coding DNA: TGTGCCAGCAGCGACAGGGCTGATGAAAAACTGTTTTTT.